This T cell receptor (beta chain) was identified in a study of blood T cell repertoires in COVID-19 (dated by TCRdb to the early 2020s). In the study overall: The collaborator samples originated in the United States, Italy and Spain and spanned the acute and convalescent phases of COVID-19. The material from the prospective study consisted of cDNA or gDNA derived from T cells, B-cell-depleted T cells, or PBMCs. Subjects who had been exposed to COVID-19, were actively infected with it, or had recovered from it provided the deeply sampled blood TCRbeta repertoires that made up the dataset. The repertoires were made available in a free public database intended to serve as a resource for research on the immune response to SARS-CoV-2. Samples came from the ongoing ImmuneRACE study (first 160 participants) plus 1,254 subjects from 6 global collaborators. Nearly every sample came with metadata listing a de-identified subject ID, COVID-19 status, age in years and sex. Where available, HLA class I and class II types were taken from metadata supplied by the sample provider and were not determined by assay-based typing. The paper as a whole reports these results and caveats: The quantity of clinical and demographic metadata differed by source and by participant and was supplied without curation.

Trimming accounts for 5 bases at V and 6 bases at J, while the number of junction bases matched to no gene is 5. There are 14 amino acids in the CDR3, from cysteine to phenylalanine inclusive. Left in the record is the CDR3 DNA by itself, 42 bases read in frame from the first base. The germline V gene gives CDR1 as SGHRS and CDR2 as YFSETQ. TCRbeta CDR3 regions were amplified from genomic DNA using the immunoSEQ Assay, a bias-controlled multiplex PCR. The source study handled its data this way. The number of nucleated cells in each sample was estimated by amplification of reference gene primers within the assay. To quantify the absolute abundance of each unique TCRbeta CDR3 rearrangement, sequence reads were collapsed and filtered. For each sample, productive Simpson clonality was calculated by taking the square root of Simpson's diversity index across productive rearrangements. Here the immuneACCESS table is served through TCRdb, limited to in-frame sequences with V and J called. Missing clones are a known gap in these copies; in checked studies unresolved V genes cover under half, and the rest lacks a known reason. V, J and clone size are those of that table, while D and trimming were read from the DNA. Here the sample has 200,000 or so clones; around 84% occur a single time. Together, the top ten hold roughly 4.5% of the sample.

Whole blood was collected in K2EDTA tubes by collaborating institutions according to the institutions' own protocols. For TCRbeta analysis, collaborators shipped samples in one of three forms: frozen whole blood, isolated PBMCs, or DNA extracted from either of those sample types. This clone showed up just once. Its antigen is not yet known. No much larger clone exists at a distance of one base, and base qualities are not known. This sample also contains other DNA sequences that code for the same CDR3. Recombination joined TRBV5-1 with TRBJ1-6; 7 central nucleotides agree with TRBD1. This clonotype originated in a man over 45 with acute or convalescent COVID-19. The sequenced material came from peripheral blood. CDR3 sequence: CASSPGTANSPLHF. In nucleotide form, the sequence is TGCGCCAGCAGTCCCGGGACAGCTAATTCACCCCTCCACTTT.